This entry describes one TCR beta chain. The CDR3 loop spans 15 amino acids. V lost 3 bases, J lost 2 bases, and 4 bases stayed unmatched. CDR1 and CDR2 from the germline V gene are KGHSH and LQKENI. These data are taken from a study of blood T cell repertoires in COVID-19. Study overall: In each case, the material was cDNA or gDNA derived from T cells, B-cell-depleted T cells, or PBMCs.

Authors' methods: It was from reference gene primer amplification that nucleated cell counts were estimated. This table comes from immunoSEQ multiplex PCR, and its TCRdb copy is limited to in-frame clones, with some not included. The V and J calls and the clone size are those of that table, but D and trimming were determined from the DNA. The sample includes 310,000 or so clones, about nine tenths of them seen just once. The chain joins TRBV18 to TRBJ2-5; the match to TRBD2 covers 9 bases. The sequenced sample consisted of PBMCs or T cells enriched from blood (not recorded which). The TCR sequence derives from a woman in her late teens or twenties who had recovered from COVID-19. The CDR3 loop is CASSPLAGKQETQYF. In nucleotides, the CDR3 is TGTGCCAGCTCACCCCTAGCGGGGAAACAAGAGACCCAGTACTTC.